The sequence of this TCR beta chain was determined in a study of T cell repertoires in cytomegalovirus infection. Study-level points and caveats: Clonotype analysis showed dominance of the ex vivo response by HLA-C-restricted CMV-specific TCR beta clonotypes. Totalled public TCR beta family frequency picked out people who carried CMV plus the relevant HLA.

Deletions cut 2 bases from V and 8 bases from J, with 15 bases between. The CDR3 has 15 amino acids. CDR1 and CDR2 (germline): SGHTA, FQGNSA. With regard to this clonotype: Its antigen remains unidentified.

TCRdb used MiXCR to reprocess the reads, holding one entry per CDR3 protein. The sample has a few hundred thousand distinct CDR3 sequences; just under 30% are singletons. The chain has TRBV7-2 and TRBJ1-4; D possibly corresponds to TRBD1 (5 bases). The TCR comes from a human donor in good health (CMV status not recorded). Some clones in this sample may be carry-over from other donors' samples. The material sequenced was cultured PBMCs, taken from culture after CMV antigen stimulation. The DNA for the CDR3 is TGTGCCAGCAGCTTAACGGCAGGGCGAGGGGAAAAACTGTTTTTT. Its protein is CASSLTAGRGEKLFF.